A single sample gave rise to the 3 T cell receptor beta chains below, sequenced in a study of identical twins. TCRdb processed the 5' RACE reads anew with MiXCR; each CDR3 protein has one entry. The sample has around 550,000 distinct CDR3 sequences; 12% to 15% are singletons. This sample was also put to use in a study of yellow fever vaccine responses in identical twins.

Sequencing was performed on CD4+ T cells sorted from blood. These receptors originate from a woman aged 18-30 years in good health.

The J gene is TRBJ2-1, the V gene TRBV20-1; D might be TRBD2 (5 bases). This CDR3 spans 15 amino acids. Germline CDR1 DFQATT, CDR2 SNEGSKA (reference sequence). The ends were cut back, 0 bases at V and 4 bases at J, with 13 bases in the middle. In DNA form, the CDR3 reads TGCAGTGCTAGAGAAGCGGAAACCCCTTACAATGAGCAGTTCTTC. This gives the protein CSAREAETPYNEQFF.

The genes are TRBV6-1 and TRBJ1-2; possible D gene TRBD1, 6 bases. The ends were cut back, 7 bases at V and 0 bases at J, with 15 bases in the middle. CDR1 is MNHNS and CDR2 is SASEGT in the germline V gene. This CDR3 spans 15 amino acids. The CDR3 bases are TGTGCCAGCACTCCGAGGACAGAGCCTAACTATGGCTACACCTTC. Translating gives CASTPRTEPNYGYTF.

The table lists this clonotype with a few counts. The rearrangement links TRBV12-3 or TRBV12-4 to TRBJ2-1; D possibly matches TRBD1 or TRBD2 (5 bases each). V shed 8 bases and J shed 8 bases, with 22 bases lying between them. This CDR3 has 15 residues. The CDR3 DNA follows: TGTGCCAGCCGAATGGGGACGGACCCGGTCGATGAGCAGTTCTTC. It encodes CASRMGTDPVDEQFF.